What follows are 5 T cell receptor beta chains derived from one specimen sequenced in a study of T-cell reconstitution after alpha-beta-depleted transplantation in children. The TCRbeta library incorporated unique molecular identifiers. From the PCR reads, TCRdb called clonotypes with MiXCR, one entry per CDR3 protein. The profile shows about 58,000 distinct CDR3 sequences, 40% to 55% of them singletons. Sequences were derived from PBMCs, mostly from graft donor cells, sampled 360 days after TCRalphabeta/CD19-depleted stem cell transplant. The receptors stem from a male patient younger than 18 who had a stem cell transplant for acute lymphoblastic leukemia, so the T cells may come from the graft donor.

The chain combines TRBV20-1 with TRBJ2-1, with TRBD2 matching 7 bases. This CDR3 has 18 amino acids. Germline-derived CDR1 and CDR2 are DFQATT and SNEGSKA (reference sequence). With 2 bases clipped from V and 0 bases from J, the junction kept 13 bases outside the gene matches. CDR3 protein: CSARLAWGGPDSYNEQFF. The CDR3 DNA is TGCAGTGCTAGATTAGCGTGGGGGGGTCCCGACTCCTACAATGAGCAGTTCTTC.

This clonotype was observed a handful of times. The chain links TRBV27 to TRBJ1-2; D might be TRBD1 (6 bases). The CDR3 loop spans 13 amino acids. Germline-derived CDR1 and CDR2 are MNHEY and SMNVEV (reference sequence). Trimming stripped 4 bases from V and 4 bases from J, with 10 bases between. The CDR3 DNA is TGTGCCAGCAGTTGGGGGGGCTCCTATGGCTACACCTTC. Protein: CASSWGGSYGYTF.

The chain combines TRBV5-5 with TRBJ2-6, with TRBD2 matching 9 bases. This CDR3 comprises 18 residues. The trim removed 3 bases at V and 1 base at J, leaving 8 bases unmatched. The germline gives CDR1 SGHKS, CDR2 YYEKEE (reference sequence). DNA for the CDR3: TGTGCCAGCAGCTCCGGGACTAGCTACTCTTCTGGGGCCAACGTCCTGACTTTC. This codes for CASSSGTSYSSGANVLTF. The full variable domain, completed using reference TRBV5-5 and TRBJ2-6, is DAGVTQSPTHLIKTRGQQVTLRCSPISGHKSVSWYQQVLGQGPQFIFQYYEKEERGRGNFPDRFSARQFPNYSSELNVNALLLGDSALYLCASSSGTSYSSGANVLTFGAGSRLTVL.

The rearrangement uses TRBV29-1 and TRBJ2-7; TRBD1 is a possible D gene (6 bases). This CDR3 has 15 residues. Germline CDR1 SQVTM, CDR2 ANQGSEA. The V end was cut by 1 base, the J end by 0 bases, with 13 bases between. The CDR3 sequence: CSVEGVGHHSYEQYF. In DNA, the CDR3 is TGCAGCGTTGAAGGGGTGGGACACCACTCCTACGAGCAGTACTTC.

A word on this clonotype: Germline is not matched at one junction end, which may reflect a read error. The J gene is TRBJ2-3, the V gene TRBV27, with D hard to call. Germline CDR1 MNHEY, CDR2 SMNVEV (reference sequence). CDR3 size: 11 residues. CDR3 amino acids: CASSPSHTQFF. In nucleotides, the CDR3 is TGTGCCAGCAGTCCCTCCCATACGCAGTTTTTT.